Presented here are 6 T cell receptor beta chains from one specimen sequenced in a study of OX40 agonist ivuxolimab in advanced cancers. TCRdb's table, derived via immunoSEQ multiplex PCR, lists solely in-frame clones and lacks some. The data contain around 45,000 clones, 88% of them seen just once; the ten biggest clones take up 7.8%. The sequenced sample was CD4+ or CD8+ T cells sorted from blood, obtained in a trial of the OX40 agonist ivuxolimab. The source is an adult with an advanced solid tumor such as melanoma, head and neck, liver or kidney cancer.

The chain couples TRBV27 to TRBJ1-5, with D perhaps TRBD1 (6 bases). The V end was cut by 2 bases, the J end by 4 bases, with 12 bases between. The CDR3 covers 15 residues. Per the germline V gene, CDR1 is MNHEY and CDR2 is SMNVEV (reference sequence). The CDR3 here is CASSLRGAPNQPQHF. The CDR3 DNA is TGTGCCAGCAGTTTACGGGGGGCCCCTAATCAGCCCCAGCATTTT.

V is TRBV20-1 and J is TRBJ2-3; D not certain. Trimming took 2 bases from V and 6 from J, leaving 6 bases between them. The germline CDR1 and CDR2 sequences are DFQATT and SNEGSKA (reference sequence). This CDR3 spans 11 amino acids. The CDR3 here is CSARLGDTQYF. Written as DNA, the CDR3 is TGCAGTGCTAGATTGGGGGATACGCAGTATTTT.

This CDR3 is CASWATGELFF. The CDR3 bases are TGTGCTAGTTGGGCCACCGGGGAGCTGTTTTTT. V gene TRBV12-5 combines with J gene TRBJ2-2; D unclear. Germline lookup yields CDR1 LGHNT and CDR2 FRNRAP. CDR3 size: 11 residues. Trimming removed 8 bases at V and 4 bases at J, with 5 bases between. The full variable domain, in which reference TRBV12-5 and TRBJ2-2 provide the parts outside the CDR3, is DARVTQTPRHKVTEMGQEVTMRCQPILGHNTVFWYRQTMMQGLELLAYFRNRAPLDDSGMPKDRFSAEMPDATLATLKIQPSEPRDSAVYFCASWATGELFFGEGSRLTVL.

The chain has TRBV30 and TRBJ1-1; TRBD1 agrees at 7 bases. CDR3 length equals 14 residues. Losses at the gene ends were 2 bases for V and 4 bases for J; bases not matched to a gene: 7. Germline V gives CDR1 GTSNPN, CDR2 SVGIG (reference sequence). The CDR3 protein is CAWSTVQGVTEAFF. Written as DNA, the CDR3 is TGTGCCTGGAGTACCGTCCAGGGGGTCACTGAAGCTTTCTTT.

This chain joins TRBV21-1 and TRBJ2-3; the DNA was not used to check the table's D call, TRBD1. TRBV21-1 is marked as a pseudogene. CDR3 length: 15 residues. The CDR3 here is CASSSRDRGTDTQYF. CDR3 nucleotides: TGTGCCAGCAGCTCCCGGGACAGGGGCACAGATACGCAGTATTTT.

The chain recombines TRBV2 with TRBJ1-5; D not resolved. The CDR3 extends over 13 amino acids. Trimming cost V 2 bases and J 11 bases, with 13 bases left between them. The germline gives CDR1 SNHLY, CDR2 FYNNEI. CDR3 DNA sequence: TGTGCCAGCAGTGAAAGCCCCCCCGGCTCCCAGCATTTT. It encodes CASSESPPGSQHF.